Listed below are T cell receptor beta chains from one sample, sequenced in a study of CD8 T cells in Susac syndrome. Via MiXCR, TCRdb re-called the immunoSEQ multiplex PCR reads, giving one row per CDR3 protein. The table lists around 130,000 distinct CDR3 sequences, roughly 76% of them singletons, with around 0.51% in the top ten. The sequenced sample was CD8+ T cells from PBMCs. The origin of the receptors is a human donor with multiple sclerosis. Both conserved end residues are trimmed from each CDR3.

TRBV7-9	TRBJ2-1	ASSSLSGMGYNEQF
TRBV7-9	TRBJ2-1	ASSPPSGNEQF
TRBV9	TRBJ2-1	ASSVEGWLAGTSSYNEQF
TRBV12-3/TRBV12-4	TRBJ1-2	ASSRRDKGDYGYT
TRBV7-2	TRBJ1-4	ASSLVGPEKLF
TRBV6-2/TRBV6-3	TRBJ1-4	ASGPNEKLF
TRBV27	TRBJ2-3	ASSPETSGRVDTQY
TRBV11-2	TRBJ1-1	ASSGAPTEAF
TRBV6-5	TRBJ1-5	ASSYSDNQPQH
TRBV12-3/TRBV12-4	TRBJ2-1	ASSSRTSDGGEQF
TRBV29-1	TRBJ2-1	SVEIRPASGNEQF
TRBV28	TRBJ1-3	ASREPRGAGNTIY
TRBV7-6	TRBJ2-1	ASSLAGTSGRMGYNEQF
TRBV5-1	TRBJ1-1	ASSFSGASEAF
TRBV4-3	TRBJ2-3	ASSQVGGYTDTQY
TRBV7-2	TRBJ2-7	ASSQGVGYEQY
TRBV4-1	TRBJ1-1	ASSPLVGGLNTEAF
TRBV2	TRBJ2-1	ASRPQGQVDNEQF
TRBV10-3	TRBJ1-2	AISERGGIDGYT
TRBV5-4	TRBJ1-2	ASSPSDSYGYT
TRBV7-8	TRBJ1-2	ASSLQGAYYGYT
TRBV5-6	TRBJ2-7	ASSLARASNSYEQY
TRBV3-1	TRBJ1-2	ASSQDQTGTYGYT
TRBV7-8	TRBJ2-7	ASSPGAGQNRYYEQY
TRBV6-2/TRBV6-3	TRBJ2-1	ASSQGLAGFNEQF
TRBV27	TRBJ2-3	ASSFAGGPTDTQY
TRBV5-1	TRBJ1-2	ASSDFASGDGYT
TRBV6-1	TRBJ1-5	ASSTTEGGSQPQH
TRBV6-5	TRBJ1-1	ASSYSGATNTEAF
TRBV3-1	TRBJ2-3	ASSHLPGLAGEDTQY
TRBV4-2	TRBJ1-3	ASSHLDSPRGNTIY
TRBV6-1	TRBJ2-2	ASSDPSRELF
TRBV7-9	TRBJ2-5	ASTSGRLETQY
TRBV10-2	TRBJ1-1	ASLLEGSTEAF
TRBV5-1	TRBJ2-3	ASSLGRRLDTQY
TRBV7-9	TRBJ2-1	ASSPSGTSGYNEQF
TRBV27	TRBJ2-2	ASSSVNTGELF
TRBV6-2/TRBV6-3	TRBJ1-1	ASSYRDRDPEAF
TRBV5-4	TRBJ1-2	ASSFLGGSVDGYT
TRBV13	TRBJ2-5	ASSPRGGQETQY
TRBV5-6	TRBJ2-2	ASSPEPGQRAGGLF
TRBV13	TRBJ2-3	ASSLGWGNTDTQY
TRBV12-3/TRBV12-4	TRBJ2-1	ASTVSGGASDEQF